A single count supports the clone carrying this T cell receptor beta chain. Sequencing was performed with immunoSEQ multiplex PCR; in TCRdb, only in-frame clones are kept and a portion is missing. The table lists 190,000 or so clones, roughly 91% of them singletons, with 20% to 30% in the top ten. This sample is part of a study of T cell responses to AZD1222 COVID-19 vaccine. Trimming took 3 bases from V and 0 from J; bases not matched to a gene: 7. CDR1 is SGHDT and CDR2 is YYEEEE in the germline V gene. The CDR3 has 16 residues. The clonotype comes from an adult who received the AZD1222 COVID-19 vaccine. Sequencing was performed on peripheral blood, taken 28 days after the second AZD1222 dose. The chain combines TRBV5-6 with TRBJ2-7, with 9 bases matching TRBD1. CDR3 nucleotide sequence: TGTGCCAGCAGCTCGGGGGAACAGGGGGCCTCCTACGAGCAGTACTTC. Translated: CASSSGEQGASYEQYF. Together with reference TRBV5-6 and TRBJ2-7, the CDR3 gives the full variable domain: DAGVTQSPTHLIKTRGQQVTLRCSPKSGHDTVSWYQQALGQGPQFIFQYYEEEERQRGNFPDRFSGHQFPNYSSELNVNALLLGDSALYLCASSSGEQGASYEQYFGPGTRLTVT.